This TCR beta chain was documented in a study of siplizumab effects on memory and regulatory T cells. Study-wide results and caveats: Siplizumab significantly reduced alloreactive sequences traceable to unstimulated CD4+ memory cells. Contribution to the alloresponse seemed major for naive T cells, which also seemed more diverse than memory cells.

The V gene lost 0 bases and the J gene lost 0 bases, with 9 bases spanning the gap. The CDR3 is 16 amino acids. Germline assignment: CDR1 SGHNT and CDR2 YENEEA. Regarding this clone: Its antigen is undetermined.

TCRdb's table, derived via immunoSEQ multiplex PCR, lists solely in-frame clones and lacks some. This sample has about 64,000 clones, with 90% to 98% found just once. Among three donor pairs, the unstimulated naive, memory, effector memory and TEMRA subsets underwent sequencing. Sequenced input: naive CD8+ T cells sorted from blood. The V call is TRBV11-3, the J call TRBJ2-4; D remains unclear. This clonotype was obtained from a human donor in good health. The CDR3 is CASSLDQHRAKNIQYF. In DNA form, the CDR3 reads TGTGCCAGCAGCTTAGATCAGCACCGAGCCAAAAACATTCAGTACTTC.